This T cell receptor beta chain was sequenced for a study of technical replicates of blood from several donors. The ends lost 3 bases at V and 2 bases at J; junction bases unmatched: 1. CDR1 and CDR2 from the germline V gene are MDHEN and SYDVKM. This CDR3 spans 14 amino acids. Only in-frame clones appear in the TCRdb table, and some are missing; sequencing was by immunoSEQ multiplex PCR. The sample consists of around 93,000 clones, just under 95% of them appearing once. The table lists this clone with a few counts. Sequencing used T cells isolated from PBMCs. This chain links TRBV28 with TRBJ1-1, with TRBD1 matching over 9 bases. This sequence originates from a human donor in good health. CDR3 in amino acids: CASSLGQGNTEAFF. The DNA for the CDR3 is TGTGCCAGCAGTTTGGGACAGGGAAACACTGAAGCTTTCTTT.